The sequence of this T cell receptor (beta chain) was determined in a study of cytomegalovirus exposure and HLA in healthy donors (dated by TCRdb to the late 2010s). Turning to the overall study: According to an earlier analysis of 587 of the donors, about 180 million T cells yielded 117 million unique TCR beta sequences and more than 250 Gb of sequence data. Every discovery cohort repertoire had been produced on one sequencing platform. To predict cytomegalovirus infection status, the study brought together high-throughput TCR immunosequencing, statistical association of individual TCRs with disease status, and machine learning. Roughly 300 gigabases of sequencing data and roughly 81 million unique TCR sequences made up an early release that covered several hundred HLA-typed donors. Donor age, sex, ethnicity and CMV serostatus were collected together with the repertoire data. Among the roughly 400 genotyped donors, approximately 76% belonged to the genetic ancestry cluster associated with self-reported Caucasian donors. Rather than drawing on any new phenotypic data, the later analysis identified candidate immune exposures from TCR beta sequences and the way those sequences occurred across donors. Across under 500 genotyped donors of the cohort, an average of roughly 250,000 unique TCR beta nucleotide sequences per donor were sequenced, and about a sixth of those sequences were non-productive. Four to six DR-DQ haplotypes were handled as single units for association and clustering, since linkage in the cohort was strong. Typing coverage differed by locus: A, B, C, DRB1 and DQB1 were typed in about 620-640 donors, DQA1 in 522, DPA1 in around 610, and DPB1 in just under 490. Besides the first cohort of hundreds of subjects, a separate validation cohort made up of some 110 different subjects was used. A later genetic analysis used genome-wide SNP genotypes for about three fifths of the 666 donors, treating that subset as a discovery cohort. Using immunosequencing, the study profiled T cell repertoires from about 650 subjects and related those repertoires to cytomegalovirus serostatus. The study aimed to test whether signatures of past pathogen exposure could be identified by cataloging public T cell receptors. An earlier analysis of around 640 of the donors used high-throughput TCR beta sequencing to judge whether each TCR beta V gene segment behaved as functional or pseudogenic. In a later analysis, previously published TCR beta repertoires from fewer than 750 donors were re-analyzed and high-resolution HLA genotyping was added so that TCR occurrence patterns could be studied. HLA typing covered class I and class II loci at four-digit resolution.

This clone has just a few counts. Its antigen remains unidentified. No base quality information exists; no much larger clone differs at one position. The cohort was made up of roughly 670 healthy bone marrow donors. All cohort members were sampled while nominally healthy, although unrecorded immune exposures were likely present. The donor was CMV seronegative and belonged to the group of around 350 seronegative cohort members. A peripheral blood sample was provided by each donor, and peripheral blood mononuclear cells were used for TCR beta sequencing. Genomic DNA was extracted from the blood cell samples with the Qiagen DNeasy Blood Extraction Kit. Overall study results and their limits: According to a later analysis, parvovirus B19, influenza, CMV and Epstein-Barr virus appeared linked to several top co-occurrence clusters. Approximately 18 rarely observed V segments, including chromosome 9 orphons, were excluded from the earlier analysis of 550 to 700 of the donors because counts were too low. In an earlier analysis of under 600 of the donors, most TCR beta V segments were observed in productive rearrangements about 87% or about 30% of the time, broadly matching IMGT annotations. In a later analysis, most CMV-associated TCR beta chains were found to appear HLA-restricted, with HLA associations seemingly driven largely by CMV exposure. A few of the identified cytomegalovirus-associated TCR beta chains were confirmed in vitro to be specific for cytomegalovirus antigens. A cluster of highly shared sequence variants was judged likely to represent a technical artifact of the sequencing pipeline. V-gene and J-gene trimming of TCR beta chains was associated with a missense DCLRE1C variant in a later genetic analysis, and the association was replicated in an independent cohort. Some IMGT-functional V segments, including TRBV6-2 and TRBV6-3, could not be told apart with the 87-base-pair reads, so those segments were excluded. While some public TCRs were present in many individuals, most TCR sequences turned up only very rarely across donors. Correlated functional status among segregating V segments might be attributable to linkage disequilibrium, but an unknown experimental factor could not be ruled out. Because some donors lacked HLA typing at each locus, the association tests relied only on the typed subset. Sequencing depth was assumed to be roughly uniform across donors in the presence/absence analyses, though that assumption may not hold. Immune exposure information for the cohort was limited to CMV serostatus. In both the original and validation cohorts, the classifier was reported to diagnose cytomegalovirus status with high specificity and sensitivity. A total of fewer than 200 TCR beta chains were listed by the study as associated with cytomegalovirus. In a later genetic analysis, fewer N-insertions in productive TCRs were reported among donors in an Asian-associated ancestry cluster than the approximately 670-donor mean. The cohort was sequenced for TCR beta chains only, and without alpha or paired-chain data the features that could be detected were limited. Assigning TCR associations to individual alleles was difficult when HLA alleles, especially DR and DQ, strongly co-occurred. It was suggested by the authors that the approach could potentially be generalized to other disease states and immunological phenotypes. Specific HLA alleles were associated with roughly 17,000 TCR beta sequences at a false discovery rate of 0.05 in a later analysis. A further reported finding was that TCR beta sequences accurately predicted the HLA-A and HLA-B alleles for most subjects in the first cohort. A later analysis found that HLA-associated TCR beta chains were more clonally expanded and had lower generation probabilities than equally common non-associated chains. A later analysis found that TCR association rates varied across HLA loci, with DRB1 alleles showing the most associated TCRs and HLA-C alleles the fewest.

The trim is 4 bases for V and 6 bases for J, with a gap of 11 bases between the germline ends. The germline V gene supplies CDR1 SGHDT and CDR2 YYEEEE. The CDR3 covers 12 residues, taking in both the cysteine and the phenylalanine. Kept here is only the CDR3 DNA, which spans 36 bases and is read in frame from base 1. Library method: the immunoSEQ multiplex PCR assay. For the multiplex PCR, a mixture combining 60 forward primers for TCR Vbeta segments and 13 reverse primers for TCR Jbeta segments was used. Amplification of the CDR3 region of rearranged TCR beta genes was performed with a multiplex PCR assay on genomic DNA. Amplified TCR beta libraries were sequenced as 87-base-pair reads on the Illumina HiSeq System. Regarding the original processing steps: In a later analysis, some 80 million unique TCR beta chains were counted across the approximately 620 repertoires, and around 10 million of these chains were shared by at least two donors. Raw reads were error-corrected and collapsed into unique sequences by a nearest-neighbor algorithm in which closely related sequences were merged to remove PCR and sequencing errors. To assign V, D and J gene segments, CDR3 sequences were aligned to IMGT reference sequences. For a sequence to be retained, at least a six-nucleotide match to both a V gene segment and a J gene segment was required. Rearrangements were called productive when the CDR3 lacked stop codons and stayed in frame with V and J; all others were non-productive. CDR3 was defined by IMGT convention, running from the second conserved V-encoded cysteine to the conserved J-encoded phenylalanine. In an earlier analysis of roughly 580 of the donors, sequences lacking an unambiguous match to a single V gene segment were excluded. An earlier analysis of some 610 of the donors called V segments functional above 56.7% productive rearrangements and segregating when the between-donor standard deviation exceeded 5%. To diagnose cytomegalovirus status from the catalog of TCR beta chain sequences, a statistical classification framework was built. In a later analysis, TCR nucleotide sequences were compared against IMGT/GENE-DB human TR gene sequences so that V and J genes could be assigned. Using the TCRdist pipeline, a later analysis assigned CDR3 sequences along with most-parsimonious VDJ recombination scenarios. In a later analysis, each TCR beta chain was defined by its CDR3 amino acid sequence together with its V-gene family, and reads without a unique V-gene family were excluded. A later analysis removed 600 or so highly shared, low-generation-probability nucleotide sequences to deal with suspected cross-contamination and a sequencing artifact. In a later analysis, a clonal expansion index for each public chain was calculated from normalized within-repertoire ranks of inferred template counts. Generation probabilities in a later analysis came from a VDJ recombination model fitted to out-of-frame rearrangements, and those results were checked against IGoR. In a later analysis, hypergeometric tests were used to score TCR-TCR, TCR-HLA and TCR-CMV co-occurrence, with a repertoire-size bias correction applied to TCR pairs. A later analysis estimated false discovery rates by permuting HLA or CMV assignments 20 times. In a later analysis, co-occurring TCRs were grouped using DBSCAN, with TCRdist sequence similarity added in when clustering inside HLA-allele-positive subsets. Repertoires with fewer than 30,000 or more than 120,000 public chains, plus five repertoires with anomalous nucleotide sharing, were excluded from co-occurrence clustering. Drawn from immuneACCESS, this table holds only the in-frame rearrangements with V and J called that TCRdb kept. Clones are partly lost; checked studies trace under half to an unresolved V gene and leave the rest unexplained. The D gene and trimming were derived from the DNA, and the V and J assignments and clone size from that table. The sample has 60,000 to 70,000 clones on record, approximately 80% of them singletons. Clones ranked in the top ten supply about 3.2% of the sample.

The receptor chain draws on TRBV5-6 and TRBJ2-7; TRBD1 is perhaps the D gene, given 5 matching bases. Sequenced: PBMCs. The clonotype was recovered from a woman younger than 45 in good health and CMV-seronegative. The CDR3 has the sequence CASSLTEIEQYF. The nucleotide sequence reads as follows: TGTGCCAGCAGCCTGACAGAGATCGAGCAGTACTTC.